The clone carrying this TCR beta chain appeared a few times. Antigen: not known. The CDR3 loop spans 14 amino acids. The ends lost 6 bases at V and 14 bases at J; junction bases unmatched: 11. The germline gives CDR1 KGHDR, CDR2 SFDVKD. Quantitative 5'-RACE with molecular barcodes was used to make the TCR beta libraries. TCRdb fed the 5' RACE reads into MiXCR, producing one record per CDR3 protein. Counted here are under 450,000 distinct CDR3 sequences, more than 15% occurring once; the ten biggest clones make up approximately 1%. The data were obtained in a study of CD8 T cells in ankylosing spondylitis. Study-wide points: Characteristic, it appeared, of ankylosing spondylitis blood was a TCR beta motif of about eight highly homologous variants. Clones linked to disease were reported to show significant enrichment in matched ankylosing spondylitis synovial fluid. Disease-linked clones bore a CD8+ phenotype, appearing relatively rarely in peripheral blood. Prior literature has documented some motif variants in synovial fluid and blood from reactive arthritis.

This receptor was identified in a male donor with ankylosing spondylitis. The chain recombines TRBV24-1 with TRBJ2-3, with 12 bases fitting TRBD2. The source material was blood, either unsorted or a sorted T cell fraction (not recorded which). The CDR3 nucleotides are TGTGCCACCAGTCGGACTAGCGGGACCTCCTGGCTGTATTTT. Amino acid sequence: CATSRTSGTSWLYF.